A selection of T cell receptor beta chains follows, all from one sample in a study of cytomegalovirus exposure and HLA in healthy donors. Clones were sequenced by immunoSEQ multiplex PCR, and TCRdb holds only the in-frame ones, with some missing. The sample carries about 240,000 clones, approximately 86% recorded once. Input material: PBMCs. The receptors derive from a woman in her 30s in good health and CMV-seropositive. Each CDR3 is given with its conserved first and last residue. The D gene is left open where the match is weak. Some rows have no size entry. The others give once, few or many, or a class for an expanded clone.

NA	TRBV5-1	NA	14	TRBJ2-1	CASSLDAGYNEQFF	TGCGCCAGCAGCTTGGATGCGGGCTACAATGAGCAGTTCTTC
NA	TRBV28	TRBD1	14	TRBJ2-7	CASTLGDRTYEQYF	TGTGCCAGCACCCTGGGGGACAGAACCTACGAGCAGTACTTC
NA	TRBV27	NA	15	TRBJ1-1	CASSLVGGSGTEAFF	TGTGCCAGCAGTTTAGTTGGGGGGTCGGGCACTGAAGCTTTCTTT
NA	TRBV6-1	TRBD1	14	TRBJ1-5	CASKPGGAYQPQHF	TGTGCCAGCAAACCAGGGGGCGCCTACCAGCCCCAGCATTTT
NA	TRBV27	TRBD1	13	TRBJ2-7	CASGDRPHYEQYF	TGTGCCAGCGGGGACAGACCACACTACGAGCAGTACTTC
NA	TRBV11-2	TRBD1	12	TRBJ1-1	CASSQDRGGAFF	TGTGCCAGCAGTCAAGACAGGGGGGGCGCTTTCTTT
NA	TRBV27	NA	13	TRBJ2-1	CASSLLGSHEQFF	TGTGCCAGCAGTTTATTAGGGAGTCATGAGCAGTTCTTC
NA	TRBV27	NA	15	TRBJ1-1	CASGSLWGGHTEAFF	TGTGCCAGCGGTTCCCTCTGGGGAGGGCACACTGAAGCTTTCTTT
NA	TRBV18	TRBD1	19	TRBJ1-2	CASSPLPGGRQARRDGYTF	TGTGCCAGCTCACCACTTCCAGGGGGGCGACAGGCACGTAGGGATGGCTACACCTTC
NA	TRBV2	NA	15	TRBJ2-1	CASSGGGLMYNEQFF	TGTGCCAGCAGTGGGGGGGGCCTTATGTACAATGAGCAGTTCTTC
NA	TRBV30	NA	17	TRBJ2-6	CAWSFQGATGGANVLTF	TGTGCCTGGAGTTTCCAAGGCGCCACGGGGGGGGCCAACGTCCTGACTTTC
NA	TRBV6-1	TRBD1	15	TRBJ2-7	CASSRGTGSTYEQYF	TGTGCCAGCTCCAGGGGGACAGGGAGTACCTACGAGCAGTACTTC
NA	TRBV28	TRBD2	15	TRBJ2-1	CASSFQGASGNEQFF	TGTGCCAGCAGTTTCCAAGGGGCTAGCGGCAATGAGCAGTTCTTC
NA	TRBV10-3	NA	13	TRBJ2-1	CAILVAENNEQFF	TGTGCCATCCTAGTCGCGGAGAACAATGAGCAGTTCTTC
NA	TRBV5-1	TRBD1	15	TRBJ1-3	CASSLQGRSGNTIYF	TGCGCCAGCAGTTTACAGGGGAGGTCTGGAAACACCATATATTTT
NA	TRBV7-9	NA	14	TRBJ2-5	CASSLTRDQETQYF	TGTGCCAGCAGCTTGACCCGGGACCAAGAGACCCAGTACTTC
many	TRBV7-8	NA	13	TRBJ2-7	CASSIRDKREQYF	TGTGCCAGCAGCATCCGGGACAAGAGGGAGCAGTACTTC
NA	TRBV11-2	NA	12	TRBJ1-2	CASSLDGYGYTF	TGTGCCAGCAGCTTAGACGGCTATGGCTACACCTTC
NA	TRBV4-1	NA	12	TRBJ2-1	CASSQAAGGQFF	TGCGCCAGCAGCCAAGCCGCAGGAGGGCAGTTCTTC
NA	TRBV29-1	NA	13	TRBJ1-4	CSAQGGRHEKLFF	TGCAGCGCACAGGGTGGACGGCATGAAAAACTGTTTTTT
many	TRBV6-4	NA	13	TRBJ2-2	CASSLDSTGELFF	TGTGCCAGCAGTTTAGACTCCACCGGGGAGCTGTTTTTT
NA	TRBV7-9	TRBD2	14	TRBJ2-7	CASCKRETDYEQYF	TGTGCCAGCTGCAAGCGGGAGACGGACTACGAGCAGTACTTC